This is a list of T cell receptor beta chains from one sample in a study of identical twins. TCRdb independently ran MiXCR on the 5' RACE reads; one entry per CDR3 protein. This sample has about 720,000 distinct CDR3 sequences, with 18% found just once. These data are also associated with another study on T cells expressing NK-cell markers.

The material sequenced was PBMCs. The origin of the receptors is a woman aged 18-29 years in good health. The CDR3 runs from the conserved cysteine through the conserved F or W. The order of the fields is V gene, J gene, clone size, D gene, CDR3 protein, CDR3 DNA. A D gene is named only where the DNA matches it firmly. Clone size is given for some rows only: seen once, a few or many times, or a class if the clone is expanded.

TRBV9	TRBJ2-6	NA	NA	CASSANPGANVLTF	TGTGCCAGCAGCGCCAACCCAGGGGCCAACGTCCTGACTTTC
TRBV13	TRBJ2-2	few	NA	CASSLGRPPPGELFF	TGTGCCAGCAGCTTGGGGCGGCCCCCCCCCGGGGAGCTGTTTTTT
TRBV27	TRBJ2-3	NA	TRBD2	CASSFLAALGTDTQYF	TGTGCCAGCAGTTTCCTAGCGGCGTTGGGCACAGATACGCAGTATTTT
TRBV12-3/TRBV12-4	TRBJ2-2	few	NA	CASSPLRTYGRELFF	TGTGCCAGCAGTCCTCTACGGACATATGGAAGGGAGCTGTTTTTT
TRBV6-2/TRBV6-3	TRBJ2-7	NA	NA	CAREVKYF	TGTGCCAGGGAGGTGAAGTACTTC
TRBV5-1	TRBJ2-3	few	TRBD2	CASSLGSRTSADTQYF	TGCGCCAGCAGCTTGGGATCACGGACTAGCGCAGATACGCAGTATTTT
TRBV7-2	TRBJ2-1	NA	NA	CASSLALGRGSSYNEQFF	TGTGCCAGCAGCTTAGCGCTCGGCCGGGGGAGCTCCTACAATGAGCAGTTCTTC
TRBV10-3	TRBJ2-7	NA	NA	CAIWQGGEQYF	TGTGCCATATGGCAGGGCGGCGAGCAGTACTTC
TRBV20-1	TRBJ1-1	many	NA	CSARDRGGYTEAFF	TGCAGTGCTAGAGATCGGGGGGGGTACACTGAAGCTTTCTTT
TRBV12-3/TRBV12-4	TRBJ1-1	NA	NA	CASSFQTGMATEAFF	TGTGCCAGCAGTTTCCAGACAGGAATGGCTACTGAAGCTTTCTTT
TRBV12-5	TRBJ1-5	many	NA	CASGKGMDQPQHF	TGTGCTAGTGGTAAAGGGATGGATCAGCCCCAGCATTTT
TRBV6-1	TRBJ2-7	NA	NA	CASSGNSQLKYF	TGTGCCAGCAGTGGGAACTCACAGCTCAAGTACTTC
TRBV6-2/TRBV6-3	TRBJ2-1	NA	TRBD2	CASSPLWTSWAEQFF	TGTGCCAGCAGTCCTCTTTGGACTAGTTGGGCTGAGCAGTTCTTC
TRBV20-1	TRBJ2-7	NA	TRBD2	CSARAGLAGGPHYEQYF	TGCAGTGCTAGGGCAGGACTAGCGGGAGGCCCTCACTACGAGCAGTACTTC
TRBV5-1	TRBJ2-3	many	NA	CASSLAAVTDTQYF	TGCGCCAGCAGCTTGGCTGCAGTCACAGATACGCAGTATTTT
TRBV4-3	TRBJ1-2	few	TRBD1	CASSERTGNYGYTF	TGCGCCAGCAGCGAGAGGACAGGGAACTATGGCTACACCTTC
TRBV3-1	TRBJ1-1	few	NA	CASSQEGTPEAFF	TGTGCCAGCAGCCAAGAGGGTACACCTGAAGCTTTCTTT
TRBV11-2	TRBJ2-3	NA	NA	CASSLGFGRDTQYF	TGTGCCAGCAGCTTGGGATTTGGGCGGGATACGCAGTATTTT
TRBV12-3/TRBV12-4	TRBJ2-5	few	NA	CASSAGLIQETQYF	TGTGCCAGCAGCGCGGGACTTATACAAGAGACCCAGTACTTC
TRBV5-1	TRBJ2-5	many	TRBD1	CASSLGQGETQYF	TGTGCCAGCAGCTTGGGACAGGGGGAGACCCAGTACTTC
TRBV6-5	TRBJ2-7	NA	NA	CASSYSTFGAYEQYF	TGTGCCAGCAGTTACTCGACCTTTGGGGCCTACGAGCAGTACTTC
TRBV6-5	TRBJ2-5	NA	NA	CASSSGSWGETQYF	TGTGCCAGCAGTTCCGGGTCCTGGGGAGAGACCCAGTACTTC
TRBV12-3/TRBV12-4	TRBJ2-5	few	NA	CASMRAGGEETQYF	TGTGCCAGCATGCGGGCCGGTGGGGAGGAGACCCAGTACTTC
TRBV7-9	TRBJ2-2	few	NA	CASSLSLIGMELFF	TGTGCCAGCAGCTTAAGCCTGATCGGGATGGAGCTGTTTTTT
TRBV5-6	TRBJ1-2	NA	TRBD1	CASSHRGIYTF	TGTGCCAGCAGCCACAGGGGAATCTACACCTTC